This entry lists 18 T cell receptor beta chains sequenced from one sample in a study of blood T cell repertoires in COVID-19. Assay used: immunoSEQ multiplex PCR; TCRdb lists only in-frame clones, some missing. The sample consists of more than 85,000 clones, approximately 68% of them appearing once. Sequenced sample: peripheral blood. These receptor sequences come from a woman aged 55 to 70 with acute or convalescent COVID-19.

The gene calls are TRBV30 and TRBJ1-4; D gene unclear. With 5 bases removed from V and 12 bases from J, the gap between germline ends came to 13 bases. Germline CDR1 GTSNPN, CDR2 SVGIG (reference sequence). This CDR3 comprises 11 residues. The CDR3 spells CAWERGSELFF. The CDR3 DNA reads TGTGCCTGGGAAAGAGGATCGGAACTGTTTTTT.

This clone was seen only a few times. The rearrangement joins TRBV27 to TRBJ1-6; D is uncertain. Per the germline V gene, CDR1 is MNHEY and CDR2 is SMNVEV (reference sequence). The CDR3 is made up of 13 amino acids. Trimming took 5 bases from V and 7 from J, leaving 9 bases between them. CDR3 loop: CASSTMANSPLHF. The DNA for the CDR3 is TGTGCCAGCAGTACCATGGCAAATTCACCCCTCCACTTT.

The chain has TRBV2 and TRBJ2-7; 7 nucleotides line up with TRBD1. The CDR3 covers 14 residues. V was clipped by 6 bases and J by 3 bases; unmatched bases: 8. Germline V gene data show CDR1 as SNHLY and CDR2 as FYNNEI. CDR3 sequence: CASRAPGQSYEQYF. For the CDR3, the DNA is TGTGCCAGCAGGGCCCCGGGACAGAGCTACGAGCAGTACTTC.

The rearrangement uses TRBV7-2 and TRBJ1-3; 7 nucleotides match TRBD1. Germline lookup yields CDR1 SGHTA and CDR2 FQGNSA. V dropped 1 base and J dropped 3; count of bases not matched to a gene: 3. This CDR3 has 15 residues. The CDR3 is CASSLEGARGNTIYF. CDR3 nucleotide sequence: TGTGCCAGCAGCTTAGAGGGGGCGCGTGGAAACACCATATATTTT. Supplemented by reference TRBV7-2 and TRBJ1-3, the full variable domain reads GAGVSQSPSNKVTEKGKDVELRCDPISGHTALYWYRQSLGQGLEFLIYFQGNSAPDKSGLPSDRFSAERTGGSVSTLTIQRTQQEDSAVYLCASSLEGARGNTIYFGEGSWLTVV.

This clone was observed a few times. The rearrangement joins TRBV24-1 to TRBJ2-1; 8 positions match TRBD1. After removal of 5 bases from V and 7 bases from J, the junction contained 6 bases not matched to a gene. Germline CDR1 reads KGHDR; CDR2 reads SFDVKD. The CDR3 length is 14 residues. The CDR3 bases are TGTGCCACCAGTGGCGTGGGACAGGAGAATGAGCAGTTCTTC. As protein: CATSGVGQENEQFF.

The chain links TRBV19 to TRBJ1-5; TRBD1 matches 9 bases. J gave up 7 bases and V 8 bases, and 12 bases lay outside the gene matches. The germline V gene has CDR1 LNHDA and CDR2 SQIVND (reference sequence). This CDR3 spans 15 amino acids. CDR3 residues: CASSNPGQGGQPQHF. In nucleotides, the CDR3 is TGTGCCAGTTCTAATCCGGGACAGGGAGGCCAGCCCCAGCATTTT.

V and J are TRBV7-3 and TRBJ1-5, with 7 positions matching TRBD1. With V trimmed by 4 bases and J by 3 bases, 6 bases remained unmatched. The germline V gene has CDR1 SGHTA and CDR2 FQGTGA. This CDR3 is 15 amino acids long. This CDR3 reads CASSSTGSDNQPQHF. CDR3 nucleotide sequence: TGTGCCAGCAGCTCGACAGGGAGCGACAATCAGCCCCAGCATTTT.

V usage is TRBV27 and J usage is TRBJ2-1; unclear D gene. The CDR3 contains 15 residues. V was cut by 6 bases and J by 0 bases, with 12 bases left in between. Germline lookup yields CDR1 MNHEY and CDR2 SMNVEV (reference sequence). The CDR3 DNA follows: TGTGCCAGCAGCCTATGGGCGAGCTCCTACAATGAGCAGTTCTTC. Translation: CASSLWASSYNEQFF.

The sample holds one count of this clone. The V call is TRBV29-1, the J call TRBJ2-5; D unresolved. Germline V gives CDR1 SQVTM, CDR2 ANQGSEA. V was pared by 0 bases and J by 4 bases, with 15 bases between. CDR3 length equals 15 residues. CDR3 sequence (DNA): TGCAGCGTTGAAGATCGACGGATAGCTCGAGAGACCCAGTACTTC. Its protein is CSVEDRRIARETQYF.

The DNA for the CDR3 is TGTGCCAGCAGCTCGACAGCGGGAAACACCATATATTTT. Amino acids: CASSSTAGNTIYF. The V and J genes are TRBV7-9 and TRBJ1-3; weak D call: TRBD1 (5 bases). This CDR3 spans 13 amino acids. Germline V CDR1 and CDR2: SEHNR, FQNEAQ (reference sequence). The V end lost 4 bases, the J end lost 4 bases, and 8 bases lay between the germline ends.

V is TRBV5-4 and J is TRBJ1-5; TRBD1 matches at 7 bases. The CDR3 length is 14 residues. Losses at the gene ends were 2 bases for V and 4 bases for J; bases not matched to a gene: 3. Germline V gene sequence: CDR1 SGHNT, CDR2 YYREEE (reference sequence). The CDR3 DNA reads as TGTGCCAGCAGCTTCCAGGGGGTGAATCAGCCCCAGCATTTT. Its protein product is CASSFQGVNQPQHF.

This clone was recorded a few times. The chain employs TRBV15 and TRBJ1-2; D uncertain. Germline V gene lookup returns CDR1 LNHNV and CDR2 YYDKDF (reference sequence). The CDR3 runs 14 residues. The V end lost 0 bases, the J end lost 6 bases, and 11 bases lay between the germline ends. The CDR3 DNA reads as TGTGCCACCAGCAGAGAATACACAGCTGATGGCTACACCTTC. Encoded protein: CATSREYTADGYTF.

V gene TRBV5-4 combines with J gene TRBJ1-2; 8 nucleotides align to TRBD1. This CDR3 comprises 15 residues. Germline V gene lookup returns CDR1 SGHNT and CDR2 YYREEE (reference sequence). The ends lost 4 bases at V and 4 bases at J; junction bases unmatched: 9. DNA for the CDR3: TGTGCCAGCAGCAAAGGGACAGGATTGTTCTATGGCTACACCTTC. This gives the protein CASSKGTGLFYGYTF.

This sequence joins TRBV7-2 and TRBJ1-4, with D unresolved. Per germline, CDR1 SGHTA and CDR2 FQGNSA. The length of the CDR3 is 15 residues. The V end was cut by 4 bases, the J end by 7 bases, with 16 bases between. CDR3 sequence (DNA): TGTGCCAGCAGCTCGCGTGTCGGGGTAGCTGAAAAACTGTTTTTT. Amino acids: CASSSRVGVAEKLFF.

This sequence joins TRBV19 and TRBJ2-5; 10 bases align to TRBD2. V gave up 5 bases and J gave up 4 bases; unmatched junction bases: 13. Germline CDR1 reads LNHDA; CDR2 reads SQIVND (reference sequence). The CDR3 has 17 amino acids. CDR3 nucleotides: TGTGCCAGTAGTTCGGCGGGACTAGCGACTCCCCCAGAGACCCAGTACTTC. Its translation: CASSSAGLATPPETQYF. The full variable domain, in which reference TRBV19 and TRBJ2-5 provide the parts outside the CDR3, is DGGITQSPKYLFRKEGQNVTLSCEQNLNHDAMYWYRQDPGQGLRLIYYSQIVNDFQKGDIAEGYSVSREKKESFPLTVTSAQKNPTAFYLCASSSAGLATPPETQYFGPGTRLLVL.

V usage is TRBV5-1 and J usage is TRBJ2-5; 12 nucleotides match TRBD2. The germline V gene encodes CDR1 SGHRS and CDR2 YFSETQ. This CDR3 spans 14 amino acids. Trimming cost V 2 bases and J 5 bases; bases outside gene matches: 1. The CDR3 loop reads CASSLGTSGETQYF. CDR3 bases: TGCGCCAGCAGCTTAGGGACTAGCGGGGAGACCCAGTACTTC.

The J gene is TRBJ2-2, the V gene TRBV28; 10 positions match TRBD1. J lost 7 bases, V lost 5 bases, and 7 bases had no gene match. Germline lookup yields CDR1 MDHEN and CDR2 SYDVKM. CDR3 length: 15 amino acids. The CDR3 sequence is CASSGDRGYLGELFF. The CDR3, as DNA: TGTGCCAGCAGTGGGGACAGGGGCTACCTCGGGGAGCTGTTTTTT.

The chain combines TRBV11-2 with TRBJ2-5; D uncertain. Trimming removed 5 bases from V and 5 bases from J, with 9 bases in between. CDR1 and CDR2 (germline): SGHAT, FQNNGV. The CDR3 loop spans 12 amino acids. Here the CDR3 reads CASSRVRETQYF. CDR3 in DNA: TGTGCCAGCAGCCGGGTGCGGGAGACCCAGTACTTC.